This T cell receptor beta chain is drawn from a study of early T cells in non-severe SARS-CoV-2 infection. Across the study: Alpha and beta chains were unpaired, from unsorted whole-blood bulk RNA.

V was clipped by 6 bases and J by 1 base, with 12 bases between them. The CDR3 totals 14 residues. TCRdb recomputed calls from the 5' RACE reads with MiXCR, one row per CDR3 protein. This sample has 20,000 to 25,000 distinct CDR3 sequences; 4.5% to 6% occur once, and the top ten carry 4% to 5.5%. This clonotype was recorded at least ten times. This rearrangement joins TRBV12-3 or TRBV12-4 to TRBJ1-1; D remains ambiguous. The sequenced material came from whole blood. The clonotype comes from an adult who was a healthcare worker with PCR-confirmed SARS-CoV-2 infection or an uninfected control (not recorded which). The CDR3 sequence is CASRSTGRNTEAFF. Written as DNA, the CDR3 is TGTGCCAGCAGAAGTACGGGGAGGAACACTGAAGCTTTCTTT.